The 2 T cell receptor beta chains given below trace back to one sample, sequenced in a study of T cells after yellow fever vaccination. TCRdb re-derived calls from the 5' RACE reads in MiXCR, one entry per CDR3 protein. The table lists about 630,000 distinct CDR3 sequences, around 12% of them singletons. The sequencing used PBMCs, collected on the day of the yellow fever booster vaccination. Receptor source: a man younger than 40 who received the YFV17D yellow fever vaccine.

This clonotype was seen only a few times. The CDR3 sequence: CASSSSGRADEQFF. CDR3 DNA sequence: TGCGCCAGCAGCTCTAGCGGGAGGGCCGATGAGCAGTTCTTC. The gene calls are TRBV5-1 and TRBJ2-1; 12 bases map to TRBD2. CDR1 SGHRS and CDR2 YFSETQ come from the germline V gene. The CDR3 spans 14 residues. Trimming removed 3 bases from V and 8 bases from J; junction bases left unmatched: 3.

The V call is TRBV9, the J call TRBJ2-2; D not certain. The V gene lost 2 bases and the J gene lost 4 bases, with 12 bases spanning the gap. The V gene's germline CDR1 is SGDLS and CDR2 YYNGEE. The CDR3 is made up of 15 amino acids. In DNA, the CDR3 is TGTGCCAGCAGCGTGAAGGGTTCGGCCACCGGGGAGCTGTTTTTT. Translated: CASSVKGSATGELFF.